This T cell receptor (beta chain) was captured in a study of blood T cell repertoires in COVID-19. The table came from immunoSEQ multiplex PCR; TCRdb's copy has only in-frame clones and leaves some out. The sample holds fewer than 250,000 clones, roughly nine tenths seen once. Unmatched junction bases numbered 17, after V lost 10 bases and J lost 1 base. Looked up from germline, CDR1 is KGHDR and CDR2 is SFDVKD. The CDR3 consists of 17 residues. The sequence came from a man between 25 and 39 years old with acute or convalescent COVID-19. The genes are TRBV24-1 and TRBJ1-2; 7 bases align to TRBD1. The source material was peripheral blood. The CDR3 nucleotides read TGTGCCACAGCCAACCGGGACAGCGCGAAGTTTAACTATGGCTACACCTTC. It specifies CATANRDSAKFNYGYTF.